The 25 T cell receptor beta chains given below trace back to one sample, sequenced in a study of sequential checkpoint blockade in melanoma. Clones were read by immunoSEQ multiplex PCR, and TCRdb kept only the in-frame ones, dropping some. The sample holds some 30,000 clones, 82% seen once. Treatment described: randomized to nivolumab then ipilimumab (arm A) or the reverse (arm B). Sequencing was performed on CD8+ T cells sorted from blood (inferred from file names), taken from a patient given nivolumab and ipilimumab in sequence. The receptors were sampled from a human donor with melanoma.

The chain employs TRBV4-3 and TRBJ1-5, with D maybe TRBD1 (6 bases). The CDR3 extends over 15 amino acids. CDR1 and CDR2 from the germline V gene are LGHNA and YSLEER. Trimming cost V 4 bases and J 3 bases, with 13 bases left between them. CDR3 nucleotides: TGCGCCAGCAGCCGGATCTGGGACAACAATCAGCCCCAGCATTTT. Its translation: CASSRIWDNNQPQHF.

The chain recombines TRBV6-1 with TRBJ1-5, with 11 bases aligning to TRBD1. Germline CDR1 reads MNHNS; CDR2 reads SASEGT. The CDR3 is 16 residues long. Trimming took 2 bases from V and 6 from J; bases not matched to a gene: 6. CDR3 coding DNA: TGTGCCAGCAGTGAAAAAACTGGGACAGGGGGTCAGCCCCAGCATTTT. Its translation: CASSEKTGTGGQPQHF.

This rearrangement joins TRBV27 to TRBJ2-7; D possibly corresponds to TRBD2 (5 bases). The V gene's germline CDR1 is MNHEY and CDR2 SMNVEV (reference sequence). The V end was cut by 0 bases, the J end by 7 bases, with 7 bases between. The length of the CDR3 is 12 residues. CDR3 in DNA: TGTGCCAGCAGTTTATCTTCGGGGGAGCAGTACTTC. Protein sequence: CASSLSSGEQYF.

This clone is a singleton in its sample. This CDR3 is CAWSWGTGKSDEQYF. The CDR3, as DNA: TGTGCCTGGAGTTGGGGGACAGGGAAATCCGACGAGCAGTACTTC. This chain uses TRBV30 with TRBJ2-7; 9 nucleotides agree with TRBD1. V shed 2 bases, J shed 5 bases, and the junction held 10 bases outside the gene matches. This CDR3 has 15 amino acids. Looked up from germline, CDR1 is GTSNPN and CDR2 is SVGIG (reference sequence).

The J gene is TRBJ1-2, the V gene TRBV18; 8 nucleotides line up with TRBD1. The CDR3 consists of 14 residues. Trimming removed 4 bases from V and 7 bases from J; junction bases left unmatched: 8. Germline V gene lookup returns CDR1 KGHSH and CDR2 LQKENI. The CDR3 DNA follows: TGTGCCAGCTCACTTGCGGACAGGGTATCTGGCTACACCTTC. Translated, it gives CASSLADRVSGYTF.

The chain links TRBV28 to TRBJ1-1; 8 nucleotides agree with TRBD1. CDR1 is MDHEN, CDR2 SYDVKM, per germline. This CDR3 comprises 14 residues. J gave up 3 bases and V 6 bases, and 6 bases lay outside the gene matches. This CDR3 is CASSRQGPDTEAFF. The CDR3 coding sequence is TGTGCCAGCAGCCGACAGGGGCCCGACACTGAAGCTTTCTTT.

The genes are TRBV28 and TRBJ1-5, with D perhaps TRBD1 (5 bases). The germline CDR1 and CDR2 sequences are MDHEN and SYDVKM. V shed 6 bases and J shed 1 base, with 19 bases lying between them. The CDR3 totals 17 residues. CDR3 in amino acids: CASSQQGRTMSNQPQHF. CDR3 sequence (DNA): TGTGCCAGCAGCCAGCAGGGAAGGACTATGAGCAATCAGCCCCAGCATTTT.

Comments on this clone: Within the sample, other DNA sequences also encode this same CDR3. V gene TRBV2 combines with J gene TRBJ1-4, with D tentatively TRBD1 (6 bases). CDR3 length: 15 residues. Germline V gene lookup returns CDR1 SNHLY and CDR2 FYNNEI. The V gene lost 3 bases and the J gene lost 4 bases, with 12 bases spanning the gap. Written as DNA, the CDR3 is TGTGCCAGCAGTGAGTCTGGACAGCTTAATGAAAAACTGTTTTTT. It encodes CASSESGQLNEKLFF.

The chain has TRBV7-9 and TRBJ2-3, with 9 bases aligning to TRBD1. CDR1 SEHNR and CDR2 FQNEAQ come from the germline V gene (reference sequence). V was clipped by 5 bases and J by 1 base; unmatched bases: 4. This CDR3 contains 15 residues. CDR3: CASSQQGAGTDTQYF. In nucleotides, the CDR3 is TGTGCCAGCAGCCAACAGGGGGCTGGCACAGATACGCAGTATTTT.

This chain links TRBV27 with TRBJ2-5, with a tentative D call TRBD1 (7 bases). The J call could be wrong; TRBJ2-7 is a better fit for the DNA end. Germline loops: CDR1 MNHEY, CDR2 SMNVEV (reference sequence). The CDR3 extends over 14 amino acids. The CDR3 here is CASSLGGQRYEQYF. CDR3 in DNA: TGTGCCAGCAGTCTCGGGGGACAGCGCTACGAGCAGTACTTC.

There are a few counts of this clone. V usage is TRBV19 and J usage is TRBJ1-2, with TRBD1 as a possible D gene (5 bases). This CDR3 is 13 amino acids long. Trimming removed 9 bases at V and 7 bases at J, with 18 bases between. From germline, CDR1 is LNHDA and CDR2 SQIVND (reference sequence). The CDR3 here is CASLSERRGGYTF. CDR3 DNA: TGTGCCAGCCTTTCAGAGCGGAGGGGTGGCTACACCTTC.

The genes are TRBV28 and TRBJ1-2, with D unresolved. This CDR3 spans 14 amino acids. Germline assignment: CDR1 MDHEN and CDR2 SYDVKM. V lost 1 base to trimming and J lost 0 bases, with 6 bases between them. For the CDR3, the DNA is TGTGCCAGCAGTTTATCCCCCACTAACTATGGCTACACCTTC. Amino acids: CASSLSPTNYGYTF.

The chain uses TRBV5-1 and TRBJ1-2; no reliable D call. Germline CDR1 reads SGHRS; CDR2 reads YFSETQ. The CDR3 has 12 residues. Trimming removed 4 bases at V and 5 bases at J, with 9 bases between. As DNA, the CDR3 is TGCGCCAGCAGCACACTAGGGTATGGCTACACCTTC. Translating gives CASSTLGYGYTF.

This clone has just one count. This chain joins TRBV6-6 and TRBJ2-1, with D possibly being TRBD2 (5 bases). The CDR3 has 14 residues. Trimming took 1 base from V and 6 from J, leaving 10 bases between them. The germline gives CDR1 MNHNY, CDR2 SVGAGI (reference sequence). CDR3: CASSYWQSGNEQFF. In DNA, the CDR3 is TGTGCCAGCAGTTACTGGCAAAGCGGCAATGAGCAGTTCTTC.

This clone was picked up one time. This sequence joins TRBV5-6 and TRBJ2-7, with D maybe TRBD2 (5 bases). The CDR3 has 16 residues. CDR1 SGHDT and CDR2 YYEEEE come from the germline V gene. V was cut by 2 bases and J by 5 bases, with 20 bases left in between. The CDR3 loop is CASSLSEDVGFHEQYF. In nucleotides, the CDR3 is TGTGCCAGCAGCTTATCGGAGGACGTCGGTTTCCACGAGCAGTACTTC.

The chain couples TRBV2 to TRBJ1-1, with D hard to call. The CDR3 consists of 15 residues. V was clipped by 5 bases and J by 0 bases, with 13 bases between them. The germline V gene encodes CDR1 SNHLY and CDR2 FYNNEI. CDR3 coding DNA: TGTGCCAGCAGTAGCGGTCCGTATATGAACACTGAAGCTTTCTTT. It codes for CASSSGPYMNTEAFF.

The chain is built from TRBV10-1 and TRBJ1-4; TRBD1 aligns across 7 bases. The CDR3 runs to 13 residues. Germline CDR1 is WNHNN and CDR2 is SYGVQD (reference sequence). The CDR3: CETPGQNNEKLFF. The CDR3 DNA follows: TGCGAGACTCCGGGACAGAATAATGAAAAACTGTTTTTT.

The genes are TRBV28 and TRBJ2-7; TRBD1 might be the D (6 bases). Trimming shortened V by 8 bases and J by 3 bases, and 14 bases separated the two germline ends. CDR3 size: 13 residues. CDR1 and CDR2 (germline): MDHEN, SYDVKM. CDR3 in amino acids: CASGPGDGYEQYF. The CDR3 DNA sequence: TGTGCCAGCGGGCCAGGGGATGGCTACGAGCAGTACTTC. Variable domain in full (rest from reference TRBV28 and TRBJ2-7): DVKVTQSSRYLVKRTGEKVFLECVQDMDHENMFWYRQDPGLGLRLIYFSYDVKMKEKGDIPEGYSVSREKKERFSLILESASTNQTSMYLCASGPGDGYEQYFGPGTRLTVT.

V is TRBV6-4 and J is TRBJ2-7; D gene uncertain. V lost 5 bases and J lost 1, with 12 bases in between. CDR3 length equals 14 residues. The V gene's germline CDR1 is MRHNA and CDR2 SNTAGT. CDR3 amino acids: CASSPTENSYEQYF. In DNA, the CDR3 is TGTGCCAGCAGTCCCACTGAGAATTCCTACGAGCAGTACTTC.

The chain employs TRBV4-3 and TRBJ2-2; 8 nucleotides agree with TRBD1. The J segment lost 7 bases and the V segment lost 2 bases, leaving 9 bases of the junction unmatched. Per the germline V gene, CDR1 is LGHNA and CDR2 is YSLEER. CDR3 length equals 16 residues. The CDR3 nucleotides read TGCGCCAGCAGCCAAATAATACAGGGGGAGGTCGGGGAGCTGTTTTTT. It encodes CASSQIIQGEVGELFF.

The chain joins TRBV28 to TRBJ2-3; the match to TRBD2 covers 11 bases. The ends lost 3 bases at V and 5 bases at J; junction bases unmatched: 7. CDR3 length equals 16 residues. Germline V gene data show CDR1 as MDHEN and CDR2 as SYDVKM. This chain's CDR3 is CASSFYLAGGEDTQYF. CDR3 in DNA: TGTGCCAGCAGTTTCTATCTAGCGGGGGGTGAAGATACGCAGTATTTT.

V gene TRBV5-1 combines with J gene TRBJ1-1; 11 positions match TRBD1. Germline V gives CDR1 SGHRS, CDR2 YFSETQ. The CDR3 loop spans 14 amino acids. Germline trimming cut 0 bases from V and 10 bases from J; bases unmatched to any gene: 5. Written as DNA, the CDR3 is TGCGCCAGCAGCTTGGTAGGGACAGGGGGAGGAGCTTTCTTT. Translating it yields CASSLVGTGGGAFF.

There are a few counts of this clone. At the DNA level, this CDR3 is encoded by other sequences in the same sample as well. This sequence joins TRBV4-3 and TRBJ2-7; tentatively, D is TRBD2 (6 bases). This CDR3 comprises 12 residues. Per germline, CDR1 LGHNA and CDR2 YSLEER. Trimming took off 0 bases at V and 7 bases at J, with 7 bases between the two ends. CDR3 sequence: CASSQDGGEQYF. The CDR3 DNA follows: TGCGCCAGCAGCCAAGATGGGGGGGAGCAGTACTTC.

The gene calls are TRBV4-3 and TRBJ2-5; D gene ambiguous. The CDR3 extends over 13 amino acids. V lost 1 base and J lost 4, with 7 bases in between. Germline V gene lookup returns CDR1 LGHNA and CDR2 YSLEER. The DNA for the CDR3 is TGCGCCAGCAGCCAAGGAGTTACAGAGACCCAGTACTTC. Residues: CASSQGVTETQYF.

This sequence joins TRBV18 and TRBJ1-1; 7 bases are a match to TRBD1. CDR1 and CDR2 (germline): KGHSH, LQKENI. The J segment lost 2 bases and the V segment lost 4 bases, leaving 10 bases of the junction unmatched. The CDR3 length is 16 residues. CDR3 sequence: CASSLKRQGVNTEAFF. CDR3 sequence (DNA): TGTGCCAGCTCACTAAAAAGACAGGGAGTAAACACTGAAGCTTTCTTT.